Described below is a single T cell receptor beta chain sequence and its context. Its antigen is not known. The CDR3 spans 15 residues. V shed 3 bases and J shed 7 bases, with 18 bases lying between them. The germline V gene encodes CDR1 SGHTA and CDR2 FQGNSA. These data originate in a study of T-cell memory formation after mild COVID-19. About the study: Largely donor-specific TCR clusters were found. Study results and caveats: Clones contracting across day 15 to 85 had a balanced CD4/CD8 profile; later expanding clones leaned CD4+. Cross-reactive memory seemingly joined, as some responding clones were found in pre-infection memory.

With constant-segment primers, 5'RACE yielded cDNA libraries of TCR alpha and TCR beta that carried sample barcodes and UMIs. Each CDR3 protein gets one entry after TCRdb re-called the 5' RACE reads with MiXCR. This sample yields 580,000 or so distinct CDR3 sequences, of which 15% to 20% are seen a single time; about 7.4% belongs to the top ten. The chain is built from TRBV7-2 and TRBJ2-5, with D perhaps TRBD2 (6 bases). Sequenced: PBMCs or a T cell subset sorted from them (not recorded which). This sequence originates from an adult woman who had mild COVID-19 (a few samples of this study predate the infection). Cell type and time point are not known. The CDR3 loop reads CASSLGSAGGVTQYF. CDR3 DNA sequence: TGTGCCAGCAGCTTGGGAAGCGCAGGAGGGGTGACCCAGTACTTC.